The 30 T cell receptor beta chains given below trace back to one sample, sequenced in a study of blood T cell repertoires in COVID-19. Using immunoSEQ multiplex PCR, the repertoire was profiled, and TCRdb retains in-frame clones only, with some absent. The sample carries over 150,000 clones, approximately 78% recorded once. The source material was PBMCs or T cells enriched from blood (not recorded which). These receptors were obtained from a woman aged 50 to 60 who had recovered from COVID-19.

This clone was counted between two and nine times. The rearrangement links TRBV13 to TRBJ1-1; 7 nucleotides agree with TRBD1. This CDR3 has 15 residues. The germline CDR1 and CDR2 sequences are PRHDT and FYEKMQ (reference sequence). The trim removed 5 bases at V and 0 bases at J, leaving 6 bases unmatched. The CDR3 spells CASSVRQGLNTEAFF. The CDR3 DNA is TGTGCCAGCAGCGTAAGACAGGGCCTGAACACTGAAGCTTTCTTT.

The chain has TRBV19 and TRBJ2-3; D possibly corresponds to TRBD2 (5 bases). Per the germline V gene, CDR1 is LNHDA and CDR2 is SQIVND (reference sequence). Trimming cost V 3 bases and J 1 base, with 20 bases left between them. The CDR3 is made up of 18 amino acids. The CDR3 DNA is TGTGCCAGTAGTATCCTTAGACTAATCCAATACCGCACAGATACGCAGTATTTT. This codes for CASSILRLIQYRTDTQYF.

V usage is TRBV27 and J usage is TRBJ1-4, with 10 positions matching TRBD1. This CDR3 comprises 18 residues. Germline CDR1 and CDR2: MNHEY and SMNVEV (reference sequence). J was trimmed by 8 bases and V by 2 bases; bases with no gene match: 14. This chain's CDR3 is CASSLQVGDRGQVEKLFF. CDR3 nucleotide sequence: TGTGCCAGCAGTTTACAGGTCGGGGACAGGGGTCAGGTAGAAAAACTGTTTTTT.

The gene calls are TRBV7-3 and TRBJ1-1, with D perhaps matching TRBD1 (6 bases). The CDR3 loop spans 13 amino acids. CDR1 and CDR2 (germline): SGHTA, FQGTGA. The V end lost 2 bases, the J end lost 8 bases, and 12 bases lay between the germline ends. CDR3 in amino acids: CASSLGQLTEAFF. CDR3 DNA: TGTGCCAGCAGCTTAGGACAGCTTACAGAAGCTTTCTTT.

This chain uses TRBV6-5 with TRBJ1-1; D ambiguous. The germline V and J ends were trimmed by 6 bases and 6 bases, with 14 bases remaining between them. Germline CDR1 is MNHEY and CDR2 is SVGAGI. The CDR3 runs to 13 residues. As DNA, the CDR3 is TGTGCCAGCAGCGCCGCCCGGTTCGCTGAAGCTTTCTTT. Its protein product is CASSAARFAEAFF.

The CDR3 DNA reads TGTGCCACCAGCAGATTAGAAGGACCGGGACTAGCGGCCTACGAGCAGTACTTC. Amino acid sequence: CATSRLEGPGLAAYEQYF. The rearrangement joins TRBV15 to TRBJ2-7; 11 bases map to TRBD2. Losses at the gene ends were 2 bases for V and 2 bases for J; bases not matched to a gene: 11. This CDR3 comprises 18 residues. Germline assignment: CDR1 LNHNV and CDR2 YYDKDF (reference sequence).

There are many counts of this clone. The chain uses TRBV7-9 and TRBJ2-7; D gene uncertain. The CDR3 runs 11 residues. Germline CDR1 is SEHNR and CDR2 is FQNEAQ (reference sequence). V lost 5 bases and J 6 bases, leaving 8 bases between the germline ends. The CDR3 DNA follows: TGTGCCAGCAGCCATACTGGCGAGCAGTACTTC. This translates into CASSHTGEQYF.

This sequence joins TRBV18 and TRBJ2-3, with 7 bases lining up with TRBD1. Germline V CDR1 and CDR2: KGHSH, LQKENI. The J segment lost 1 base and the V segment lost 2 bases, leaving 3 bases of the junction unmatched. The CDR3 spans 15 residues. DNA for the CDR3: TGTGCCAGCTCACCAATCCAGGGGGGCACAGATACGCAGTATTTT. This translates into CASSPIQGGTDTQYF.

CDR3 loop: CASSQLGTGGYGYTF. In DNA, the CDR3 is TGTGCCAGCAGTCAACTAGGGACGGGGGGCTATGGCTACACCTTC. The gene calls are TRBV28 and TRBJ1-2, with a weak D call TRBD1 (5 bases). The CDR3 extends over 15 amino acids. Per the germline V gene, CDR1 is MDHEN and CDR2 is SYDVKM. The germline V and J ends were trimmed by 5 bases and 4 bases, with 17 bases remaining between them.

This chain joins TRBV6-2 or TRBV6-3 and TRBJ2-7; unclear D gene. The CDR3 runs 11 residues. Germline values: CDR1 MNHEY, CDR2 SVGEGT. Between the trimmed V and J ends, which lost 5 bases and 4 bases, there was a span of 6 bases. The CDR3 nucleotides are TGTGCCAGCAGTCGTGAGTACGAGCAGTACTTC. Its protein is CASSREYEQYF.

This chain connects TRBV10-3 to TRBJ1-1; no reliable D call. Germline CDR1 ENHRY, CDR2 SYGVKD. This CDR3 spans 13 amino acids. V lost 6 bases, J lost 3 bases, and 11 bases lay in between. CDR3 nucleotide sequence: TGTGCCATCAGAGGGAGTGCCTACACTGAAGCTTTCTTT. It is translated as CAIRGSAYTEAFF.

This chain connects TRBV29-1 to TRBJ1-1; 7 bases align to TRBD1. The junction had 6 bases not matched to a gene; V was cut back by 4 bases and J by 4 bases. This CDR3 comprises 13 residues. Germline-derived CDR1 and CDR2 are SQVTM and ANQGSEA. CDR3 loop: CSVVRQGGTEAFF. The DNA for the CDR3 is TGCAGCGTTGTCCGACAGGGAGGCACTGAAGCTTTCTTT.

The gene calls are TRBV7-9 and TRBJ1-1; D is possibly TRBD1 (6 bases). Germline CDR1 is SEHNR and CDR2 is FQNEAQ (reference sequence). The CDR3 contains 15 residues. V shed 1 base and J shed 3 bases, with 12 bases lying between them. The CDR3 DNA reads as TGTGCCAGCAGCTTAGGTGGGGGCAGGGACACTGAAGCTTTCTTT. It encodes CASSLGGGRDTEAFF.

The J gene is TRBJ1-1, the V gene TRBV6-5; 9 bases agree with TRBD1. The CDR3 consists of 14 residues. Germline loops: CDR1 MNHEY, CDR2 SVGAGI. Trimming at V came to 6 bases and at J to 1 base, leaving 3 bases not matched to a gene. The CDR3 DNA follows: TGTGCCAGCAGGGGGGGACAGGGGAACACTGAAGCTTTCTTT. Translating gives CASRGGQGNTEAFF.

This clone was seen a handful of times. The chain joins TRBV7-2 to TRBJ2-7, with 11 bases identical to TRBD1. This CDR3 is 16 amino acids long. The germline gives CDR1 SGHTA, CDR2 FQGNSA. V lost 0 bases to trimming and J lost 7 bases; unmatched junction nucleotides: 8. The CDR3 region has the DNA TGTGCCAGCAGCTTAGCGCCGGGACAGGGGGTTAGGGAGCAGTACTTC. Translating gives CASSLAPGQGVREQYF.

This chain uses TRBV10-1 with TRBJ2-1; D is perhaps TRBD1 (6 bases). The CDR3 loop spans 15 amino acids. Germline values: CDR1 WNHNN, CDR2 SYGVQD (reference sequence). The V gene lost 0 bases and the J gene lost 6 bases, with 12 bases spanning the gap. The CDR3 nucleotides read TGCGCCAGCAGTGAGTCAGGGGGACCCGTCAATGAGCAGTTCTTC. Residues: CASSESGGPVNEQFF.

This chain connects TRBV28 to TRBJ2-7; TRBD1 might be the D (5 bases). Germline V CDR1 and CDR2: MDHEN, SYDVKM. The CDR3 extends over 14 amino acids. V lost 7 bases and J 3 bases, leaving 16 bases between the germline ends. The CDR3 nucleotides are TGTGCCAGCAAGGCCCCACAGGATATCTACGAGCAGTACTTC. Translation gives CASKAPQDIYEQYF.

The chain is built from TRBV13 and TRBJ2-3, with 9 nucleotides matching TRBD2. J lost 2 bases, V lost 1 base, and 7 bases had no gene match. This CDR3 contains 17 residues. Germline-derived CDR1 and CDR2 are PRHDT and FYEKMQ (reference sequence). Written as DNA, the CDR3 is TGTGCCAGCAGCTTAGTGGCTCTAGCGGGGATCACAGATACGCAGTATTTT. Its translation: CASSLVALAGITDTQYF.

The chain joins TRBV24-1 to TRBJ1-1, with D uncertain. This CDR3 has 12 amino acids. Trimming took 9 bases from V and 7 from J, leaving 14 bases between them. Germline V gene data show CDR1 as KGHDR and CDR2 as SFDVKD. The CDR3 DNA sequence: TGTGCCACCCTCATGACTTGTGTTGAAGCTTTCTTT. Its translation is CATLMTCVEAFF.

This clone has a single count. The gene calls are TRBV7-2 and TRBJ2-7; TRBD1 aligns across 7 bases. Trimming removed 0 bases from V and 6 bases from J; junction bases left unmatched: 2. CDR3 length: 13 amino acids. Germline assignment: CDR1 SGHTA and CDR2 FQGNSA. The CDR3 sequence: CASSLAGGAEQYF. CDR3 in DNA: TGTGCCAGCAGCTTAGCAGGGGGCGCCGAGCAGTACTTC. Full variable domain (missing parts from reference TRBV7-2 and TRBJ2-7): GAGVSQSPSNKVTEKGKDVELRCDPISGHTALYWYRQSLGQGLEFLIYFQGNSAPDKSGLPSDRFSAERTGGSVSTLTIQRTQQEDSAVYLCASSLAGGAEQYFGPGTRLTVT.

J is TRBJ2-1 and V is TRBV27; 7 bases line up with TRBD1. The CDR3 contains 16 residues. Per the germline V gene, CDR1 is MNHEY and CDR2 is SMNVEV (reference sequence). V shed 2 bases, J shed 5 bases, and the junction held 9 bases outside the gene matches. This chain's CDR3 is CASSLRQGVFDNEQFF. In nucleotides, the CDR3 is TGTGCCAGCAGTTTACGGCAGGGGGTTTTCGACAATGAGCAGTTCTTC.

The gene calls are TRBV5-1 and TRBJ2-1; 10 bases match TRBD2. Trimming cost V 7 bases and J 8 bases; bases outside gene matches: 12. Germline V gives CDR1 SGHRS, CDR2 YFSETQ. This CDR3 region has 15 residues. CDR3 DNA sequence: TGCGCCAGCGGGCCGGGACTAGCGAATACTTATGAGCAGTTCTTC. It encodes CASGPGLANTYEQFF.

The V gene is TRBV5-1, the J gene TRBJ2-2, with unresolved D. CDR1 and CDR2 from the germline V gene are SGHRS and YFSETQ. This CDR3 region has 16 residues. V shed 4 bases and J shed 2 bases, with 15 bases lying between them. The CDR3 DNA follows: TGCGCCAGCAGCCTGGCACAAATAAAAAACACCGGGGAGCTGTTTTTT. Encoded protein: CASSLAQIKNTGELFF.

The chain uses TRBV19 and TRBJ2-7, with TRBD1 matching 11 bases. V dropped 3 bases and J dropped 3; count of bases not matched to a gene: 7. The germline gives CDR1 LNHDA, CDR2 SQIVND (reference sequence). The CDR3 covers 16 residues. CDR3 DNA: TGTGCCAGTAGTATTGATGCCGGGACAGGGGGCTACGAGCAGTACTTC. Its protein product is CASSIDAGTGGYEQYF.

The chain combines TRBV14 with TRBJ1-1, with D tentatively TRBD1 (5 bases). CDR3 length: 14 residues. Germline values: CDR1 SGHDN, CDR2 FVKESK. The V end was cut by 1 base, the J end by 4 bases, with 10 bases between. This CDR3 is CASSQARGSTEAFF. CDR3 sequence (DNA): TGTGCCAGCAGCCAAGCGCGGGGGAGCACTGAAGCTTTCTTT.

This clone was seen only a few times. This chain connects TRBV2 to TRBJ2-2; 9 bases map to TRBD2. Germline-derived CDR1 and CDR2 are SNHLY and FYNNEI. Germline trimming cut 6 bases from V and 4 bases from J; bases unmatched to any gene: 9. The CDR3 runs to 16 residues. DNA for the CDR3: TGTGCCAGCAGCCTTACCGGTAGCGGGAGCACCGGGGAGCTGTTTTTT. Protein sequence: CASSLTGSGSTGELFF.

This clone has a handful of counts. V is TRBV5-6 and J is TRBJ2-3; the match to TRBD1 covers 7 bases. The CDR3 runs to 16 residues. V shed 0 bases and J 4 bases; nucleotides not matched to a gene: 8. CDR1 is SGHDT, CDR2 YYEEEE, per germline. CDR3 coding DNA: TGTGCCAGCAGCTTGGCAAACCAGGGGGTCGCAGATACGCAGTATTTT. It encodes CASSLANQGVADTQYF.

This chain links TRBV2 with TRBJ1-6; D is perhaps TRBD1 (5 bases). The germline V gene encodes CDR1 SNHLY and CDR2 FYNNEI. Trimming left V 8 bases short and J 7 bases short, with 12 bases between. The CDR3 extends over 13 amino acids. CDR3 residues: CASHQGLNSPLHF. The DNA for the CDR3 is TGTGCCAGCCATCAGGGTCTGAATTCACCCCTCCACTTT.

The chain has TRBV18 and TRBJ2-7; 9 positions match TRBD2. Germline assignment: CDR1 KGHSH and CDR2 LQKENI. V was pared by 3 bases and J by 5 bases, with 2 bases of the junction left unmatched. The CDR3 loop spans 13 amino acids. DNA for the CDR3: TGTGCCAGCTCACCCCCTAGCGGGGACGAGCAGTACTTC. It is translated as CASSPPSGDEQYF.

The chain uses TRBV2 and TRBJ1-2; D remains ambiguous. CDR1 is SNHLY, CDR2 FYNNEI, per germline. The length of the CDR3 is 12 residues. V was trimmed by 2 bases and J by 5 bases, leaving 6 bases between them. The CDR3 nucleotides read TGTGCCAGCAGTGAATTGTTATATGGCTACACCTTC. As protein: CASSELLYGYTF. Combining the CDR3 with reference TRBV2 and TRBJ1-2 gives the whole variable domain EPEVTQTPSHQVTQMGQEVILRCVPISNHLYFYWYRQILGQKVEFLVSFYNNEISEKSEIFDDQFSVERPDGSNFTLKIRSTKLEDSAMYFCASSELLYGYTFGSGTRLTVV.